This T cell receptor (beta chain) derives from a study of post-analysis software for immune sequencing data. Unique molecular identifiers featured in each of the TCR beta cDNA libraries. Via MiXCR, TCRdb re-called the PCR reads, giving one row per CDR3 protein. The table records over 700,000 distinct CDR3 sequences, about 32% of them present only once. About this clonotype: What it binds is not known.

CDR3 size: 11 residues. Germline lookup yields CDR1 SEHNR and CDR2 FQNEAQ (reference sequence). V lost 1 base and J lost 14, with 9 bases in between. Study-wide points: Patients had higher frequencies than controls of roughly five TRBV segments, including TRBV5-6, TRBV5-1 and TRBV20-1. The F measure placed samples prepared in the same batch into strongly shared clusters.

The chain joins TRBV7-9 to TRBJ2-1, with D uncertain. Sequencing was done on a sample of blood. The sequence came from a girl between 10 and 17 years old with multiple sclerosis. CDR3 region: CASSLDRNEFF. DNA of the CDR3: TGTGCCAGCAGCTTAGATCGTAACGAGTTCTTC.